This T cell receptor beta chain was recorded in a study of blood T cell repertoires in COVID-19. Study summary: The United States, Italy and Spain were the sources of the acute and convalescent COVID-19 samples. The cDNA or gDNA used as material had been derived from T cells, B-cell-depleted T cells, or PBMCs.

This CDR3 comprises 15 residues. Per the germline V gene, CDR1 is SGHAT and CDR2 is FQDESV (reference sequence). Trimming took 6 bases from V and 3 from J, leaving 18 bases between them. Original handling: Estimated nucleated cell counts came from reference gene primer amplification. Sequencing used immunoSEQ multiplex PCR; TCRdb keeps in-frame clones, though not all of them. That table furnishes V, J and clone size, whereas the DNA furnished D and trimming. Among some 150,000 clones listed, 75% to 85% were seen once. The sample comprised peripheral blood. The V and J genes are TRBV11-1 and TRBJ2-7; TRBD1 might be the D (6 bases). This sequence was found in a man aged 45-65 years with acute or convalescent COVID-19. CDR3 coding DNA: TGTGCCAGCAGGGAACAGGGCTTTGTCAACTACGAGCAGTACTTC. This sequence encodes CASREQGFVNYEQYF.